A single sample is the source of the 27 T cell receptor beta chains below, sequenced in a study of T cell responses to AZD1222 COVID-19 vaccine. Assay used: immunoSEQ multiplex PCR; TCRdb lists only in-frame clones, some missing. The sample shows about 99,000 clones, about 89% of them seen only once. The source was peripheral blood, collected 28 days after the second AZD1222 dose. These receptors were obtained from an adult who received the AZD1222 COVID-19 vaccine.

The chain is built from TRBV6-5 and TRBJ1-3; tentative D call: TRBD1 (5 bases). The CDR3 runs to 15 residues. Germline CDR1 reads MNHEY; CDR2 reads SVGAGI. V shed 3 bases and J shed 11 bases, with 20 bases lying between them. CDR3 amino acids: CASSYSTGPGSSIYF. In DNA, the CDR3 is TGTGCCAGCAGTTATTCGACGGGGCCAGGGAGCTCCATATATTTT.

The chain carries TRBV7-9 and TRBJ2-5; the D gene is possibly TRBD2 (5 bases). Germline-derived CDR1 and CDR2 are SEHNR and FQNEAQ (reference sequence). V dropped 6 bases and J dropped 4 bases, with 27 bases sitting between them. The CDR3 totals 18 residues. Written as DNA, the CDR3 is TGTGCCAGCAGTTCCGTTGTTAGCGCACTGGACCGGCGAGAGACCCAGTACTTC. Translated: CASSSVVSALDRRETQYF.

The V gene is TRBV5-4, the J gene TRBJ2-3, with 9 bases lining up with TRBD2. CDR1 and CDR2 (germline): SGHNT, YYREEE (reference sequence). The ends lost 2 bases at V and 4 bases at J; junction bases unmatched: 5. The CDR3 is 15 amino acids. CDR3 coding DNA: TGTGCCAGCAGCTTAAGCGGGAGGATGTCAGATACGCAGTATTTT. It specifies CASSLSGRMSDTQYF.

V is TRBV30 and J is TRBJ2-2, with D uncertain. This CDR3 has 14 amino acids. Germline CDR1 GTSNPN, CDR2 SVGIG (reference sequence). Trimming removed 4 bases at V and 1 base at J, with 10 bases between. CDR3 protein: CAWTWRGNTGELFF. Here the CDR3 DNA reads TGTGCCTGGACATGGAGAGGGAACACCGGGGAGCTGTTTTTT.

The chain combines TRBV28 with TRBJ2-5; D is unresolved. The CDR3 totals 16 residues. Germline V lookup: CDR1 MDHEN, CDR2 SYDVKM. Trimming cost V 2 bases and J 4 bases, with 17 bases left between them. As DNA, the CDR3 is TGTGCCAGCAGTTTAATAATAGGCAGCATCCGAGAGACCCAGTACTTC. Protein product: CASSLIIGSIRETQYF.

The chain recombines TRBV19 with TRBJ1-1; 8 bases are a match to TRBD1. Germline V gene sequence: CDR1 LNHDA, CDR2 SQIVND (reference sequence). The V and J ends lost 1 base and 0 bases, in that order; junction bases with no gene match: 7. The CDR3 length is 17 residues. The CDR3 is CASSIVPGGGLNTEAFF. CDR3 bases: TGTGCCAGTAGTATAGTTCCAGGGGGCGGTTTGAACACTGAAGCTTTCTTT.

The CDR3 DNA follows: TGCGCCAGCAGCTTGGTAACAGGGGGCAATGGCTACACCTTC. Encoded protein: CASSLVTGGNGYTF. The gene calls are TRBV5-1 and TRBJ1-2, with 9 positions matching TRBD1. The CDR3 has 14 residues. Germline CDR1 SGHRS, CDR2 YFSETQ. The V gene end was trimmed by 0 bases and the J gene end by 6 bases; junction bases not matched to a gene: 3.

The chain combines TRBV24-1 with TRBJ2-2, with D perhaps being TRBD1 or TRBD2 (5 bases each). V lost 3 bases and J 13 bases, leaving 14 bases between the germline ends. CDR1 is KGHDR and CDR2 is SFDVKD in the germline V gene. This CDR3 comprises 13 residues. CDR3 residues: CATSDLGTRALFF. Written as DNA, the CDR3 is TGTGCCACCAGTGATCTGGGGACCCGGGCGCTGTTTTTT.

This rearrangement joins TRBV6-1 to TRBJ1-5; 7 bases are shared with TRBD1. This CDR3 spans 16 amino acids. Losses at the gene ends were 3 bases for V and 6 bases for J; bases not matched to a gene: 11. CDR1 is MNHNS and CDR2 is SASEGT in the germline V gene. The CDR3 spells CASSDGQGRQGQPQHF. As DNA, the CDR3 is TGTGCCAGCAGTGACGGGCAGGGAAGACAGGGTCAGCCCCAGCATTTT.

This clone was recorded a few times. The chain links TRBV28 to TRBJ2-7; TRBD2 matches at 10 bases. This CDR3 contains 15 residues. V gave up 2 bases and J gave up 2 bases; unmatched junction bases: 3. Germline V CDR1 and CDR2: MDHEN, SYDVKM. The CDR3 DNA follows: TGTGCCAGCAGTTTAGGGCTAGCGGGAGCCTACGAGCAGTACTTC. This translates into CASSLGLAGAYEQYF.

This chain links TRBV5-6 with TRBJ1-4; TRBD1 is a possible D gene (6 bases). Trimming took 2 bases from V and 5 from J, leaving 13 bases between them. Germline CDR1 reads SGHDT; CDR2 reads YYEEEE. This CDR3 contains 15 residues. DNA for the CDR3: TGTGCCAGCAGCTTTACCGGGACACACAATGAAAAACTGTTTTTT. Amino acid sequence: CASSFTGTHNEKLFF.

This rearrangement joins TRBV7-3 to TRBJ2-3; 11 bases line up with TRBD1. The CDR3 has 16 amino acids. The J segment lost 1 base and the V segment lost 5 bases, leaving 5 bases of the junction unmatched. The germline gives CDR1 SGHTA, CDR2 FQGTGA. As DNA, the CDR3 is TGTGCCAGCAGCCCAATGGGACAGGGGGGCACAGATACGCAGTATTTT. It encodes CASSPMGQGGTDTQYF.

The chain carries TRBV27 and TRBJ1-3; 8 positions agree with TRBD1. CDR3 length: 17 residues. After removal of 4 bases from V and 2 bases from J, the junction contained 10 bases not matched to a gene. From germline, CDR1 is MNHEY and CDR2 SMNVEV (reference sequence). The CDR3 loop reads CASSSLTGVSPGNTIYF. The CDR3 nucleotides read TGTGCCAGCAGTTCCCTGACAGGGGTCTCACCTGGAAACACCATATATTTT.

This chain uses TRBV9 with TRBJ2-2, with 11 bases matching TRBD2. J gave up 4 bases and V 0 bases, and 5 bases lay outside the gene matches. Germline CDR1 is SGDLS and CDR2 is YYNGEE. CDR3 length: 17 residues. As DNA, the CDR3 is TGTGCCAGCAGCGTAGTAGCGGGAGGGCCCGGCACCGGGGAGCTGTTTTTT. It codes for CASSVVAGGPGTGELFF.

The rearrangement links TRBV7-9 to TRBJ2-2, with 12 bases lining up with TRBD2. Germline lookup yields CDR1 SEHNR and CDR2 FQNEAQ (reference sequence). The V gene end was trimmed by 4 bases and the J gene end by 1 base; junction bases not matched to a gene: 4. The CDR3 consists of 17 residues. The CDR3 sequence: CASSSPSGRENTGELFF. DNA of the CDR3: TGTGCCAGCAGCTCCCCTAGCGGGAGGGAGAACACCGGGGAGCTGTTTTTT. Complete variable domain (other parts from reference TRBV7-9 and TRBJ2-2): DTGVSQNPRHKITKRGQNVTFRCDPISEHNRLYWYRQTLGQGPEFLTYFQNEAQLEKSRLLSDRFSAERPKGSFSTLEIQRTEQGDSAMYLCASSSPSGRENTGELFFGEGSRLTVL.

In this sample, this clone turned up once. The V call is TRBV29-1, the J call TRBJ2-6; 9 bases line up with TRBD2. CDR1 is SQVTM, CDR2 ANQGSEA, per germline. V lost 6 bases, J lost 6 bases, and 6 bases stayed unmatched. The CDR3 runs 14 residues. CDR3: CSVRSGSPANVLTF. CDR3 sequence (DNA): TGCAGCGTCCGTAGCGGGAGCCCGGCCAACGTCCTGACTTTC.

The chain is built from TRBV6-6 and TRBJ2-7; no reliable D call. Germline V gene sequence: CDR1 MNHNY, CDR2 SVGAGI (reference sequence). The CDR3 runs to 13 residues. Trimming removed 4 bases from V and 0 bases from J, with 7 bases in between. CDR3 DNA sequence: TGTGCCAGCAGTTTAGGGAACTCCTACGAGCAGTACTTC. Protein product: CASSLGNSYEQYF.

The J gene is TRBJ2-1, the V gene TRBV19, with TRBD2 matching 8 bases. V lost 4 bases, J lost 8 bases, and 10 bases stayed unmatched. The CDR3 has 15 amino acids. Germline CDR1 reads LNHDA; CDR2 reads SQIVND (reference sequence). The CDR3 bases are TGTGCCAGTAGTACTTTTGCGGGAGGCTTGGATGAGCAGTTCTTC. Protein: CASSTFAGGLDEQFF.

The V call is TRBV14, the J call TRBJ1-2; TRBD1 is a possible D gene (5 bases). The CDR3 is 12 residues long. V was trimmed by 5 bases and J by 4 bases, leaving 8 bases between them. Germline V gene data show CDR1 as SGHDN and CDR2 as FVKESK. CDR3: CASSMTVYGYTF. In DNA, the CDR3 is TGTGCCAGCAGCATGACAGTCTATGGCTACACCTTC.

The gene calls are TRBV5-1 and TRBJ1-1, with 8 bases lining up with TRBD1. Germline CDR1 and CDR2: SGHRS and YFSETQ. CDR3 size: 13 residues. The trim removed 3 bases at V and 8 bases at J, leaving 6 bases unmatched. The CDR3 is CASSWTGQGEAFF. DNA for the CDR3: TGCGCCAGCAGCTGGACCGGACAGGGCGAAGCTTTCTTT.

The V and J genes are TRBV5-4 and TRBJ2-5; 12 nucleotides agree with TRBD2. This CDR3 contains 14 residues. V shed 4 bases and J 11 bases; nucleotides not matched to a gene: 9. CDR1 is SGHNT and CDR2 is YYREEE in the germline V gene (reference sequence). CDR3 in DNA: TGTGCCAGCAGCCCCCGACTAGCGGGGGCGGCTCAGTACTTC. This gives the protein CASSPRLAGAAQYF.

The chain is built from TRBV5-4 and TRBJ2-5; TRBD1 matches at 8 bases. V trimming: 4 bases; J trimming: 2 bases; junction bases outside the gene matches: 10. Germline V gives CDR1 SGHNT, CDR2 YYREEE (reference sequence). CDR3 length: 16 residues. The CDR3 DNA reads TGTGCCAGCAGCACAGCCCTAGGGACAGGACAAGAGACCCAGTACTTC. Translated: CASSTALGTGQETQYF.

In regard to this clone: Within the sample, other DNA sequences also encode this same CDR3. This chain uses TRBV18 with TRBJ2-1, with a possible D match to TRBD2 (6 bases). The CDR3 consists of 12 residues. The V end was cut by 3 bases, the J end by 7 bases, with 7 bases between. The germline V gene has CDR1 KGHSH and CDR2 LQKENI. In DNA form, the CDR3 reads TGTGCCAGCTCACCTGGGGGGAATGAGCAGTTCTTC. Amino acid sequence: CASSPGGNEQFF.

The chain uses TRBV7-6 and TRBJ2-2, with TRBD1 as a possible D gene (5 bases). Deletions cut 4 bases from V and 6 bases from J, with 18 bases between. Germline V CDR1 and CDR2: SGHVS, FNYEAQ. This CDR3 is 16 amino acids long. The DNA of the CDR3 is TGTGCCAGCAGCTCGAGTACGTGGGGCAAGTCCGGGGAGCTGTTTTTT. This encodes CASSSSTWGKSGELFF.

The chain joins TRBV5-8 to TRBJ1-5; TRBD1 might be the D (5 bases). In germline, CDR1 is SGHTS, CDR2 YDEGEE. The CDR3 is 15 amino acids. Trimming took 2 bases from V and 6 from J, leaving 15 bases between them. CDR3 sequence: CASSFGGETGQPQHF. In nucleotides, the CDR3 is TGTGCCAGCAGCTTTGGGGGGGAGACCGGTCAGCCCCAGCATTTT.

The gene calls are TRBV7-9 and TRBJ2-3, with 12 bases identical to TRBD2. Unmatched junction bases numbered 0, after V lost 5 bases and J lost 0 bases. Looked up from germline, CDR1 is SEHNR and CDR2 is FQNEAQ (reference sequence). The CDR3 extends over 15 amino acids. CDR3 coding DNA: TGTGCCAGCAGCGGGACTAGCGGGAGCACAGATACGCAGTATTTT. It yields the protein CASSGTSGSTDTQYF.

J is TRBJ2-4 and V is TRBV21-1; TRBD2, the table's D call, lacks a check against the DNA. TRBV21-1 is reported as a pseudogene. This CDR3 comprises 16 residues. This CDR3 is CASSKAGRRGGNIQYF. The CDR3 bases are TGTGCCAGCAGCAAAGCGGGTAGACGGGGGGGAAACATTCAGTACTTC.